What follows are 5 T cell receptor beta chains derived from one specimen sequenced in a study of shared clonotypes between healthy human individuals (TCRdb year 2020). The library was made by the immunoSEQ multiplex PCR assay. The clones in this table, taken by TCRdb from immuneACCESS, are in-frame only. Not every clone is retained; where verified, under half of the shortfall comes from an unresolved V gene, and the cause of the rest is unknown. The sample has over 2 million clones on record, roughly 95% of them singletons. The ten largest clonotypes hold approximately 1.2% of the sample. CD8 naive samples were obtained by positive selection for CCR7 among CD45RO-negative cells, yielding a CD45RA+CCR7+ population from which TemRA cells were excluded. Material: naive CD8+ T cells sorted from blood. The meaning of the sample's cell subset or site label: CD45RA+CCR7+. These receptors came from a man younger than 30 in good health.

The chain is built from TRBV9 and TRBJ2-3; TRBD2 aligns across 10 bases. The J segment lost 1 base and the V segment lost 0 bases, leaving 5 bases of the junction unmatched. From germline, CDR1 is SGDLS and CDR2 YYNGEE. The CDR3 consists of 17 residues. This CDR3 reads CASSVATGTSGTDTQYF. The CDR3 DNA reads as TGTGCCAGCAGCGTAGCTACCGGGACTAGCGGCACAGATACGCAGTATTTT.

The rearrangement joins TRBV13 to TRBJ2-5; TRBD2 might be the D (6 bases). The V gene lost 3 bases and the J gene lost 3 bases, with 11 bases spanning the gap. Germline loops: CDR1 PRHDT, CDR2 FYEKMQ (reference sequence). The CDR3 sequence is 14 residues long. CDR3 in amino acids: CASSFGTLEETQYF. The CDR3 bases are TGTGCCAGCAGCTTCGGGACTTTGGAAGAGACCCAGTACTTC.

The rearrangement links TRBV7-9 to TRBJ2-1; 9 nucleotides align to TRBD2. The CDR3 is made up of 17 amino acids. CDR1 SEHNR and CDR2 FQNEAQ come from the germline V gene (reference sequence). Trimming removed 3 bases from V and 0 bases from J; junction bases left unmatched: 6. The CDR3 spells CASSLPSGASSYNEQFF. CDR3 in DNA: TGTGCCAGCAGCTTGCCTAGCGGGGCGAGCTCCTACAATGAGCAGTTCTTC.

Comment on this clone: The junction differs from germline at one of its ends, possibly a read error. The chain has TRBV7-7 and TRBJ2-3, with unresolved D. Germline lookup yields CDR1 SSHAT and CDR2 FNYEAQ (reference sequence). The length of the CDR3 is 13 residues. CDR3 residues: CASSLRWADTQYF. CDR3 DNA: TGTGCTAGCAGCCTCCGGTGGGCAGATACGCAGTATTTT.

This clone has more than one count but fewer than ten. The chain combines TRBV10-1 with TRBJ1-6; D gene uncertain. With 5 bases removed from V and 8 bases from J, the gap between germline ends came to 10 bases. This CDR3 contains 13 residues. Germline values: CDR1 WNHNN, CDR2 SYGVQD (reference sequence). CDR3 nucleotides: TGCGCCAGCAGTAGGCAGAGAGATTCACCCCTCCACTTT. Residues: CASSRQRDSPLHF.